The 9 T cell receptor beta chains listed next were all sequenced from one sample in a study of technical replicates of blood from a handful of donors. The assay was immunoSEQ multiplex PCR, and TCRdb's table has in-frame clones only and misses some. Of about 66,000 clones detected, approximately 87% appear once; the ten largest clones hold about 4.7%. The sequenced sample was PBMCs. The receptors derive from a human donor in good health. Some clones in this sample may be carry-over from other donors' samples.

The genes are TRBV7-8 and TRBJ2-2, with TRBD1 as a possible D gene (5 bases). Germline assignment: CDR1 SGHVS and CDR2 FQNEAQ. With 1 base removed from V and 1 base from J, the gap between germline ends came to 13 bases. This CDR3 has 17 amino acids. The CDR3 DNA is TGTGCCAGCAGCTTAGGTTTAGGGGTCCTGAACACCGGGGAGCTGTTTTTT. Protein product: CASSLGLGVLNTGELFF.

The chain couples TRBV11-1 to TRBJ1-2, with 8 bases that match TRBD1. This CDR3 is built from 14 residues. Germline V CDR1 and CDR2: SGHAT, FQDESV (reference sequence). Losses at the gene ends were 2 bases for V and 8 bases for J; bases not matched to a gene: 7. The CDR3 nucleotides read TGTGCCAGCAGCTTAACTAGGACAGGGAGCGGCTACACCTTC. This sequence encodes CASSLTRTGSGYTF.

The V call is TRBV5-4, the J call TRBJ1-2, with 7 nucleotides matching TRBD1. The J segment lost 5 bases and the V segment lost 1 base, leaving 5 bases of the junction unmatched. The germline gives CDR1 SGHNT, CDR2 YYREEE (reference sequence). This CDR3 contains 14 residues. CDR3 nucleotides: TGTGCCAGCAGCTTGAGTCGACAGGGTTATGGCTACACCTTC. Translation: CASSLSRQGYGYTF. The whole variable domain, filled in from reference TRBV5-4 and TRBJ1-2, reads ETGVTQSPTHLIKTRGQQVTLRCSSQSGHNTVSWYQQALGQGPQFIFQYYREEENGRGNFPPRFSGLQFPNYSSELNVNALELDDSALYLCASSLSRQGYGYTFGSGTRLTVV.

The chain employs TRBV7-8 and TRBJ1-1; D uncertain. V was trimmed by 5 bases and J by 0 bases, leaving 13 bases between them. Germline-derived CDR1 and CDR2 are SGHVS and FQNEAQ. CDR3 length: 15 residues. The CDR3 sequence: CASSPSRRLNTEAFF. In DNA, the CDR3 is TGTGCCAGCAGCCCCTCGCGGCGCTTGAACACTGAAGCTTTCTTT.

This clone was seen only once. This sequence joins TRBV7-6 and TRBJ1-1; 9 bases map to TRBD1. V lost 6 bases to trimming and J lost 0 bases; unmatched junction nucleotides: 8. This CDR3 is 16 amino acids long. The V gene's germline CDR1 is SGHVS and CDR2 FNYEAQ. The CDR3 sequence: CASRAGTGRMNTEAFF. The CDR3 nucleotides read TGTGCCAGCAGGGCCGGGACAGGGCGTATGAACACTGAAGCTTTCTTT.

This chain links TRBV19 with TRBJ1-1; D remains ambiguous. This CDR3 spans 14 amino acids. Germline values: CDR1 LNHDA, CDR2 SQIVND (reference sequence). With 8 bases removed from V and 0 bases from J, the gap between germline ends came to 13 bases. CDR3 bases: TGTGCCAGTGAAACCCCCGGGTTGAACACTGAAGCTTTCTTT. This sequence encodes CASETPGLNTEAFF.

Worth noting for this clone: One junction end does not reproduce the germline sequence, and a read error may be involved. The gene calls are TRBV6-1 and TRBJ1-3, with D possibly TRBD1 on 5 matching bases. Germline V lookup: CDR1 MNHNS, CDR2 SASEGT. The CDR3 extends over 14 amino acids. CDR3 amino acids: CASSEHQIGVVLYF. CDR3 sequence (DNA): TGTGCCAGTAGTGAACACCAAATAGGGGTAGTGTTATATTTT.

This chain links TRBV9 with TRBJ2-7; no definite D call. This CDR3 has 16 residues. V lost 3 bases, J lost 0 bases, and 16 bases lay in between. Germline lookup yields CDR1 SGDLS and CDR2 YYNGEE. CDR3 bases: TGTGCCAGCAGCGAACAGCCGGAAGCCTTCTCCTACGAGCAGTACTTC. Its protein is CASSEQPEAFSYEQYF.

The gene calls are TRBV28 and TRBJ1-3; perhaps TRBD1 as D (5 bases). The CDR3 runs 13 residues. V lost 4 bases and J lost 1, with 5 bases in between. CDR1 and CDR2 from the germline V gene are MDHEN and SYDVKM. The CDR3 spells CASSSGSGNTIYF. The CDR3, as DNA: TGTGCCAGCAGTTCAGGGTCTGGAAACACCATATATTTT.